Shown below are 18 T cell receptor beta chains from a single sample sequenced in a study of blood T cell repertoires in COVID-19. TCRdb's copy holds only in-frame clones and misses some; the assay was immunoSEQ multiplex PCR. Here the sample spans 150,000 or so clones, around nine tenths being singletons. The source material was peripheral blood. These receptors came from a man aged 55 to 70 with COVID-19, enrolled during active disease.

The CDR3 sequence is CASSLIRGQGGDTQYF. CDR3 DNA: TGTGCCAGCAGCTTAATCCGGGGACAGGGAGGAGATACGCAGTATTTT. The chain couples TRBV11-2 to TRBJ2-3; 9 bases fit TRBD1. CDR1 and CDR2 from the germline V gene are SGHAT and FQNNGV. Losses at the gene ends were 2 bases for V and 5 bases for J; bases not matched to a gene: 8. There are 16 residues in the CDR3.

The chain is built from TRBV2 and TRBJ1-6; D is ambiguous. The germline gives CDR1 SNHLY, CDR2 FYNNEI. V gave up 4 bases and J gave up 9 bases, with 13 bases separating them. The CDR3 spans 14 residues. In DNA, the CDR3 is TGTGCCAGCAGTGTAGAATTAGTCGGTTCACCCCTCCACTTT. It encodes CASSVELVGSPLHF.

This sequence joins TRBV6-5 and TRBJ2-3, with D possibly being TRBD1 (5 bases). This CDR3 spans 11 amino acids. Germline CDR1 is MNHEY and CDR2 is SVGAGI. V lost 2 bases to trimming and J lost 13 bases, with 10 bases between them. The CDR3 DNA reads TGTGCCAGCAGTTACGGACACTCGGAGTATTTT. It translates to CASSYGHSEYF.

This clone was seen once. The V call is TRBV5-6, the J call TRBJ1-5; 8 nucleotides match TRBD1. Looked up from germline, CDR1 is SGHDT and CDR2 is YYEEEE. Trimming removed 7 bases from V and 4 bases from J; junction bases left unmatched: 10. The CDR3 sequence is 15 residues long. DNA of the CDR3: TGTGCCAGCGCAATTGGGACAGGAATTAATCAGCCCCAGCATTTT. Protein sequence: CASAIGTGINQPQHF. Based on the CDR3 plus reference TRBV5-6 and TRBJ1-5, the full variable domain is DAGVTQSPTHLIKTRGQQVTLRCSPKSGHDTVSWYQQALGQGPQFIFQYYEEEERQRGNFPDRFSGHQFPNYSSELNVNALLLGDSALYLCASAIGTGINQPQHFGDGTRLSIL.

The rearrangement links TRBV19 to TRBJ1-6; perhaps TRBD1 as D (6 bases). The CDR3 has 14 residues. The germline gives CDR1 LNHDA, CDR2 SQIVND (reference sequence). The V gene lost 5 bases and the J gene lost 13 bases, with 18 bases spanning the gap. The chain's CDR3 is CASSFTGFVSPLHF. CDR3 sequence (DNA): TGTGCCAGTAGTTTTACAGGGTTCGTATCGCCCCTCCACTTT.

This clone was seen just once. The chain is built from TRBV18 and TRBJ1-1; D remains ambiguous. The CDR3 extends over 12 amino acids. From germline, CDR1 is KGHSH and CDR2 LQKENI. Trimming took 2 bases from V and 5 from J, leaving 6 bases between them. In DNA form, the CDR3 reads TGTGCCAGCTCACCAACGAGTACTGAAGCTTTCTTT. Protein product: CASSPTSTEAFF.

The chain is built from TRBV24-1 and TRBJ2-5; 7 nucleotides match TRBD2. The length of the CDR3 is 16 residues. CDR1 is KGHDR, CDR2 SFDVKD, per germline. The J segment lost 4 bases and the V segment lost 4 bases, leaving 11 bases of the junction unmatched. This chain's CDR3 is CATSEGRISGGETQYF. In DNA, the CDR3 is TGTGCCACCAGTGAGGGTCGGATTTCGGGAGGAGAGACCCAGTACTTC.

V usage is TRBV7-8 and J usage is TRBJ1-2; 8 bases are a match to TRBD1. Germline trimming cut 5 bases from V and 6 bases from J; bases unmatched to any gene: 11. The germline V gene encodes CDR1 SGHVS and CDR2 FQNEAQ. CDR3 length equals 15 residues. For the CDR3, the DNA is TGTGCCAGCAGCGTACGACAGGGGTTGAAGGATGGCTACACCTTC. Its translation: CASSVRQGLKDGYTF.

This clone has just one count. This chain connects TRBV19 to TRBJ1-1; 8 bases align to TRBD1. The CDR3 is 13 amino acids. Germline trimming cut 10 bases from V and 1 base from J; bases unmatched to any gene: 5. The V gene's germline CDR1 is LNHDA and CDR2 SQIVND (reference sequence). CDR3 sequence: CATSGGPNTEAFF. Written as DNA, the CDR3 is TGTGCCACATCAGGGGGCCCGAACACTGAAGCTTTCTTT.

The V call is TRBV25-1, the J call TRBJ1-4; 8 nucleotides match TRBD1. Germline CDR1 MGHDK, CDR2 SYGVNS. Trimming took 5 bases from V and 1 from J; bases not matched to a gene: 6. The CDR3 consists of 16 residues. CDR3 coding DNA: TGTGCCAGCAGTTCTTTTGGGACAGGAACTAATGAAAAACTGTTTTTT. Its protein is CASSSFGTGTNEKLFF.

The chain uses TRBV7-8 and TRBJ2-5; D unresolved. The CDR3 extends over 14 amino acids. Germline loops: CDR1 SGHVS, CDR2 FQNEAQ. With 4 bases removed from V and 7 bases from J, the gap between germline ends came to 16 bases. CDR3 in DNA: TGTGCCAGCAGCTACCACGAGCGACTGGGGACCCAGTACTTC. It yields the protein CASSYHERLGTQYF.

The chain couples TRBV10-3 to TRBJ1-1, with 7 bases matching TRBD1. The ends lost 7 bases at V and 1 base at J; junction bases unmatched: 9. Germline CDR1 and CDR2: ENHRY and SYGVKD. The CDR3 length is 15 residues. CDR3 sequence reads: CAITQGGRGNTEAFF. The CDR3 DNA is TGTGCCATCACCCAAGGGGGCAGGGGGAACACTGAAGCTTTCTTT.

The chain recombines TRBV4-3 with TRBJ1-5, with no clear D. This CDR3 has 13 residues. Germline V gives CDR1 LGHNA, CDR2 YSLEER. Deletions cut 1 base from V and 9 bases from J, with 10 bases between. The CDR3 sequence is CASSQVIEGPQHF. The CDR3 DNA is TGCGCCAGCAGCCAAGTTATAGAGGGGCCCCAGCATTTT.

The chain recombines TRBV27 with TRBJ2-2; unclear D gene. CDR3 length: 15 residues. V shed 2 bases and J shed 1 base, with 8 bases lying between them. Per germline, CDR1 MNHEY and CDR2 SMNVEV (reference sequence). CDR3 nucleotide sequence: TGTGCCAGCAGTTTAGACACGCTGAACACCGGGGAGCTGTTTTTT. Amino acid sequence: CASSLDTLNTGELFF.

In this sample, this clone turned up a few times. J is TRBJ1-3 and V is TRBV5-5; 9 nucleotides align to TRBD1. The CDR3 loop spans 15 amino acids. V dropped 4 bases and J dropped 1; count of bases not matched to a gene: 3. Per the germline V gene, CDR1 is SGHKS and CDR2 is YYEKEE (reference sequence). CDR3 sequence: CASSAGTGSGNTIYF. The CDR3 DNA follows: TGTGCCAGCAGCGCCGGGACAGGGTCTGGAAACACCATATATTTT.

The chain is built from TRBV7-9 and TRBJ2-4, with 10 bases matching TRBD2. Trimming took 1 base from V and 1 from J; bases not matched to a gene: 7. Germline V gene data show CDR1 as SEHNR and CDR2 as FQNEAQ (reference sequence). This CDR3 contains 18 residues. The CDR3 sequence: CASSLGTSGIEAKNIQYF. In DNA form, the CDR3 reads TGTGCCAGCAGCTTAGGAACTAGCGGGATAGAGGCCAAAAACATTCAGTACTTC.

This chain links TRBV18 with TRBJ1-4; possible D gene TRBD1, 5 bases. The germline V gene encodes CDR1 KGHSH and CDR2 LQKENI. The CDR3 length is 14 residues. Trimming removed 1 base at V and 8 bases at J, with 11 bases between. The CDR3 DNA sequence: TGTGCCAGCTCACCACGGCAGGGTACCGAAAAACTGTTTTTT. Protein sequence: CASSPRQGTEKLFF.

The rearrangement joins TRBV11-2 to TRBJ1-4; D unclear. CDR3 length: 15 residues. The germline V and J ends were trimmed by 4 bases and 8 bases, with 17 bases remaining between them. Looked up from germline, CDR1 is SGHAT and CDR2 is FQNNGV. The CDR3 loop is CASSSVASGGEKLFF. In DNA, the CDR3 is TGTGCCAGCAGCTCAGTCGCCTCGGGCGGGGAAAAACTGTTTTTT.